This T cell receptor (beta chain) was sequenced during a study of control samples from healthy donors and cancer patients. Assay used: immunoSEQ multiplex PCR; TCRdb lists only in-frame clones, some missing. The sample consists of roughly 60,000 clones, around 95% of them appearing once. Per the germline V gene, CDR1 is GTSNPN and CDR2 is SVGIG (reference sequence). Trimming took off 0 bases at V and 1 base at J, with 9 bases between the two ends. This CDR3 has 14 residues. This clone has just one count. This receptor was taken from a man aged 25 to 40 in good health. This chain uses TRBV30 with TRBJ1-1, with D unclear. Sequencing was carried out using blood. The CDR3 here is CAWSVGSANTEAFF. DNA of the CDR3: TGTGCCTGGAGTGTGGGATCGGCGAACACTGAAGCTTTCTTT.